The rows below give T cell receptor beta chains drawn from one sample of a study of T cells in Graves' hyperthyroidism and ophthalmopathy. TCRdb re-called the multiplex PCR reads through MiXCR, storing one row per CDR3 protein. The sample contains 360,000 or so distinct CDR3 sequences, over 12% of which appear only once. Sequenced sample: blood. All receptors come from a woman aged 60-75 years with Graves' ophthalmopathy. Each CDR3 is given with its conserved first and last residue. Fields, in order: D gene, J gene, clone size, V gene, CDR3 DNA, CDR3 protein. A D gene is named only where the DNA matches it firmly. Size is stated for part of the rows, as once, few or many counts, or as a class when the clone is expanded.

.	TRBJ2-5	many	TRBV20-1	TGCAGTGCTAGAGAGCCGGGGGGCCGAGAGACCCAGTACTTC	CSAREPGGRETQYF
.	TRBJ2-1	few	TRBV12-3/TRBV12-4	TGTGCCAGCAGTCCGAGAGTGGGGGGCGGGAGCGGGCACAATGAGCAGTTCTTC	CASSPRVGGGSGHNEQFF
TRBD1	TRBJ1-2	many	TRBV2	TGTGCCAGCAGTGCGGAGACAGGGAATAGGAATGGCTACACCTTC	CASSAETGNRNGYTF
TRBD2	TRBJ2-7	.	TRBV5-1	TGCGCCAGCAGCCTCCGGGACTACCAACTCTACGAGCAGTACTTC	CASSLRDYQLYEQYF
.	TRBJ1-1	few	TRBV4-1	TGCGCCAGCAGCCAGATAGGAGGGGGGGGGACTGAAGCTTTCTTT	CASSQIGGGGTEAFF
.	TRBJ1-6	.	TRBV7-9	TGTGCCAGCAGCTTAGAACCGGTTAATTCACCCCTCCACTTT	CASSLEPVNSPLHF
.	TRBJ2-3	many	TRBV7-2	TGTGCCAGCAGCTTAGATGGGGGCCCAGATACGCAGTATTTT	CASSLDGGPDTQYF
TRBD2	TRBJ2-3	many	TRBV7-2	TGTGCCAGCAGACCCGGGAGGAGCACAGATACGCAGTATTTT	CASRPGRSTDTQYF
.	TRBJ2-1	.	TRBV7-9	TGTGCCAGCAGCTTAGGGGCGGCATCAGGGGAGCAGTTCTTC	CASSLGAASGEQFF
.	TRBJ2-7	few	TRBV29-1	TGCAGCGTTGAATCCTTGGCTAGCGAGCAGTACTTC	CSVESLASEQYF
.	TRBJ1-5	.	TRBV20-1	TGCAGTGCTAGAGGGGGCTGGGACATAGGCAATCAGCCCCAGCATTTT	CSARGGWDIGNQPQHF
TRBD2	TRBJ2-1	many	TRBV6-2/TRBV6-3	TGTGCCAGCAGTTGGACTAGCGGGAGGGTGTACAATGAGCAGTTCTTC	CASSWTSGRVYNEQFF
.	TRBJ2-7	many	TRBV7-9	TGTGCCAGCAGCCCCCGGAGGGGGCGCTTCTACGAGCAGTACTTC	CASSPRRGRFYEQYF
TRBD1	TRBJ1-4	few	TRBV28	TGTGCCAGCAGTTGGACAGGGGGCAGAGAAAAACTGTTTTTT	CASSWTGGREKLFF
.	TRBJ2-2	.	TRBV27	TGTGCCAGCAGTCCCAGGGGTGGGACACGAACCGGGGAGCTGTTTTTT	CASSPRGGTRTGELFF
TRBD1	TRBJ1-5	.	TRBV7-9	TGTGCCAGCAGCTTAGGGTCAGGGGGCCCTTCAGGGAAACAGCCCCAGCATTTT	CASSLGSGGPSGKQPQHF
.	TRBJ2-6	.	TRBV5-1	TGCGCCAGCAAGGAGGGAGAATCGGCTGGGGCCAACGTCCTGACTTTC	CASKEGESAGANVLTF
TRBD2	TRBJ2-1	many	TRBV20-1	TGCAGTGCTAGGGGCCCCGGGACTAGCGGGAGGGCCTACAATGAGCAGTTCTTC	CSARGPGTSGRAYNEQFF
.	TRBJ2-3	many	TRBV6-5	TGTGCCAGCAGTTACTCGTTGTTGGGGGGCACAGATACGCAGTATTTT	CASSYSLLGGTDTQYF
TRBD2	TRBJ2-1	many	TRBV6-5	TGTGCCAGCAGTTACGCGCGGGGGAGCTCCTACAATGAGCAGTTCTTC	CASSYARGSSYNEQFF
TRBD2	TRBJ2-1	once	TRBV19	TGTGCCAGTAGGCCGGGTAGCGGGAGATTCCAGTACGAGCAGTTCTTC	CASRPGSGRFQYEQFF
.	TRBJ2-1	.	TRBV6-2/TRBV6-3	TGTGCCAGCAGTTACTCGTTCGAGTTCAATGAGCAGTTCTTC	CASSYSFEFNEQFF
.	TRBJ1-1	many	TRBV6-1	TGTGCCAGCAGTAAGGGAAGGGACACTGAAGCTTTCTTT	CASSKGRDTEAFF
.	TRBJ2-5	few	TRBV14	TGTGCCAGCAGCCAAGTCCATAGGGAGACCCAGTACTTC	CASSQVHRETQYF
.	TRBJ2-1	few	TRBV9	TGTGCCAGCAGCCATGAATTTAGGGGGAATGAGCAGTTCTTC	CASSHEFRGNEQFF
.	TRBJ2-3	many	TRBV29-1	TGCAGCGTTGTGGGCAGCATTCCACGCACAGATACGCAGTATTTT	CSVVGSIPRTDTQYF
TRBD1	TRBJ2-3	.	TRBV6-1	TGTGCCAGCAGCTATGACAGGGTGGGGATCCATACGCAGTATTTT	CASSYDRVGIHTQYF
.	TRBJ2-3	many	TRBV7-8	TGTGCCAGCAGCTTCCGGGACGGCACAGATACGCAGTATTTT	CASSFRDGTDTQYF
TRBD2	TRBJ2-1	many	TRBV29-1	TGCAGCGTTCCCAGCGGGAGGGGAGCTAATGAGCAGTTCTTC	CSVPSGRGANEQFF
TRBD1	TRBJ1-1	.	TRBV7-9	TGTGCCAGCGGCGGACAGGGGCAGAACACTGAAGCTTTCTTT	CASGGQGQNTEAFF
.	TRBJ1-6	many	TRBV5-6	TGTGCCAGCAGCTTCTCGACCGGGTTAACGAATTCACCCCTCCACTTT	CASSFSTGLTNSPLHF
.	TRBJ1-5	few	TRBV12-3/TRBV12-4	TGTGCCAGCAGTTTGAGGGGCTGGGGGAGCCTTCAGCCCCAGCATTTT	CASSLRGWGSLQPQHF
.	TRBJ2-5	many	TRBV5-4	TGTGCCAGCAGCCCCGGGACACCCCGAGAGACCCAGTACTTC	CASSPGTPRETQYF
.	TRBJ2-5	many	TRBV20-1	TGCAGTGCTAGGGGGCCTCTTGGCCGAGAGACCCAGTACTTC	CSARGPLGRETQYF
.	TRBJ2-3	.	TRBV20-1	TGCAGTGCTAGAGATCTAGGAGGCCTCCACACAGATACGCAGTATTTT	CSARDLGGLHTDTQYF
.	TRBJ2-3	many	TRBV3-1	TGTGCCAGCAGCCTCTTGGGGGGAGATACGCAGTATTTT	CASSLLGGDTQYF
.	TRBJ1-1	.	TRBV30	TGTGCCTGGAGTACCCAGGCTAGAGCTTTCTTT	CAWSTQARAFF
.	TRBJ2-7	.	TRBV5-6	TGTGCCAGCAGCTGGGACCTTTCCCCCTACGAGCAGTACTTC	CASSWDLSPYEQYF
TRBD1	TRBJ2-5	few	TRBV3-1	TGTGCCAGCAGCCCCGGGACAGGGGGCTTTGCTTTTGAGACCCAGTACTTC	CASSPGTGGFAFETQYF
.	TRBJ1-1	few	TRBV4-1	TGCGCCAGCAGCCCGACCCTGGGGGACCCTAGGTGGTCTGAAGCTTTCTTT	CASSPTLGDPRWSEAFF
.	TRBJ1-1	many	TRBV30	TGTGCCTGGAGACCAAGGAACACTGAAGCTTTCTTT	CAWRPRNTEAFF
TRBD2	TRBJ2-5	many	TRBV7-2	TGTGCCAGCAGCTTAGCGGTAGCGGGAGGAGTGGAGACCCAGTACTTC	CASSLAVAGGVETQYF
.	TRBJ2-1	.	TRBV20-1	TGCAGTGCTAGTGAAGTGTCCTACAATGAGCAGTTCTTC	CSASEVSYNEQFF
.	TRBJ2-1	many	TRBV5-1	TGCGCCAGCAGCCACGAAGGCTTGAGGAGCTCCTACAATGAGCAGTTCTTC	CASSHEGLRSSYNEQFF
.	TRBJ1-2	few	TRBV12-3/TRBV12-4	TGTGCCAGGATCAGTTTTAACTATGGCTACACCTTC	CARISFNYGYTF